Listed below are T cell receptor beta chains from one sample, sequenced in a study of T cell repertoires in cytomegalovirus infection. TCRdb analysed the reads with MiXCR anew, one entry per CDR3 protein. The table lists some 700,000 distinct CDR3 sequences, roughly a third of them singletons. The sample was PBMCs. These receptor sequences come from a human donor in good health (CMV status not recorded). Some clones in this sample may be carry-over from other donors' samples. Both conserved end residues are part of each CDR3. The order of the fields is J gene, V gene, CDR3 protein.

>TRBJ2-2|TRBV7-2
CASSRIRGSVPGELFF
>TRBJ1-6|TRBV7-8
CTSSLQTGRSSYNSPLHF
>TRBJ2-3|TRBV7-3
CASSLLAGGTTDTQYF
>TRBJ2-3|TRBV6-5
CASSYGAGWADTQYF
>TRBJ1-1|TRBV6-5
CASGRRQGTGTEAFF
>TRBJ1-2|TRBV4-2
CASSQDLGRRYTF
>TRBJ1-4|TRBV7-8
CASSPRTGGIGKLFF
>TRBJ2-3|TRBV5-1
CASSKVAGREDTQYF
>TRBJ2-7|TRBV7-2
CASSLEGTAVYEQYF
>TRBJ2-1|TRBV28
CASTSDWRSYNEQLF
>TRBJ2-1|TRBV28
CASSPRGLEGEQFF
>TRBJ2-7|TRBV20-1
CSARDFGTSNYEQYF
>TRBJ1-2|TRBV2
CARFAGKGGYTF
>TRBJ2-2|TRBV29-1
CSVDRGLRTGELFF
>TRBJ2-7|TRBV7-9
CASTPGGEHDF
>TRBJ2-7|TRBV7-2
CASSLDARKSGEQYF
>TRBJ1-1|TRBV5-4
CASSPGQGAWTEAFF
>TRBJ2-1|TRBV10-3
CATRSGSSYNEQFF
>TRBJ2-1|TRBV11-2
CASSLFLAGSSYNEQFF
>TRBJ2-5|TRBV7-4
CASSQEASQETQYF
>TRBJ1-4|TRBV5-1
CASSRTARRTNEKLFF
>TRBJ1-5|TRBV19
CASIPRGDGANQPQHF
>TRBJ1-5|TRBV6-6
CAISYSIQGVPPTQPQHF
>TRBJ2-5|TRBV7-8
CASSPEVTQYF
>TRBJ1-5|TRBV19
CASSVLGGRQPQHF
>TRBJ1-4|TRBV28
CASAQQDPTEKLFF
>TRBJ2-5|TRBV29-1
CSVPGLGVETQYF
>TRBJ1-2|TRBV7-6
CASRINGLPGYPF
>TRBJ2-7|TRBV4-1
CASSHRGNYEQYF
>TRBJ2-7|TRBV28
CASSSYASGERYF
>TRBJ1-6|TRBV7-6
CASSSSLGRQNSPLHF